The 13 T cell receptor beta chains listed next were all sequenced from one sample in a study of shared clonotypes between healthy human individuals. Clones were read by immunoSEQ multiplex PCR, and TCRdb kept only the in-frame ones, dropping some. Here the sample spans 950,000 to 1,200,000 clones, roughly 80% being singletons. The specimen sequenced was memory CD4+ T cells from PBMCs. Subset indicated: CD45RA-negative fraction. The receptors originated from a man between 18 and 35 years old in good health. Some clones in this sample may be carry-over from other donors' samples.

About this clone itself: The sample carries other DNA sequences with the same CDR3. J is TRBJ1-1 and V is TRBV5-4, with 10 bases identical to TRBD1. CDR3 size: 15 residues. After removal of 4 bases from V and 5 bases from J, the junction contained 8 bases not matched to a gene. The germline V gene has CDR1 SGHNT and CDR2 YYREEE (reference sequence). CDR3 sequence reads: CASSLPGTGVTEAFF. CDR3 DNA sequence: TGTGCCAGCAGCCTGCCCGGGACAGGGGTTACTGAAGCTTTCTTT.

V is TRBV2 and J is TRBJ1-5; no reliable D call. From germline, CDR1 is SNHLY and CDR2 FYNNEI. This CDR3 spans 14 amino acids. Trimming pared 8 bases from V and 6 bases from J, leaving 17 bases between. CDR3 in DNA: TGTGCCAGCTGCCGGACCGAGGGCCTTCAGCCCCAGCATTTT. It is translated as CASCRTEGLQPQHF.

The rearrangement links TRBV7-8 to TRBJ2-3; TRBD2 matches at 9 bases. The V gene end was trimmed by 1 base and the J gene end by 2 bases; junction bases not matched to a gene: 4. CDR1 is SGHVS, CDR2 FQNEAQ, per germline. CDR3 length: 16 residues. CDR3 coding DNA: TGTGCCAGCAGCTTAGGGCCTAGCGGGACCACAGATACGCAGTATTTT. It encodes CASSLGPSGTTDTQYF.

This clone was recorded a few times. This chain links TRBV5-1 with TRBJ2-1; D remains unclear. Per germline, CDR1 SGHRS and CDR2 YFSETQ. Between the trimmed V and J ends, which lost 4 bases and 8 bases, there was a span of 16 bases. The CDR3 has 14 residues. The CDR3 sequence: CASSDVSLGYEQFF. The CDR3 DNA follows: TGCGCCAGCAGCGACGTCTCCCTAGGATATGAGCAGTTCTTC.

For this clone: The sample has other DNA sequences that encode this CDR3 too. The chain employs TRBV2 and TRBJ2-5; no definite D call. The CDR3 extends over 11 amino acids. Per germline, CDR1 SNHLY and CDR2 FYNNEI. V gave up 5 bases and J gave up 4 bases, with 5 bases separating them. The CDR3 coding sequence is TGTGCCAGCAGTTATGGAGAGACCCAGTACTTC. Amino acids: CASSYGETQYF. The complete variable domain, with remaining parts taken from reference TRBV2 and TRBJ2-5, reads EPEVTQTPSHQVTQMGQEVILRCVPISNHLYFYWYRQILGQKVEFLVSFYNNEISEKSEIFDDQFSVERPDGSNFTLKIRSTKLEDSAMYFCASSYGETQYFGPGTRLLVL.

This rearrangement joins TRBV2 to TRBJ2-7, with D tentatively TRBD2 (6 bases). Germline CDR1 and CDR2: SNHLY and FYNNEI. This CDR3 is built from 13 residues. Trimming took off 7 bases at V and 3 bases at J, with 13 bases between the two ends. CDR3 in DNA: TGTGCCAGCAAACGTCGGGGGTACTACGAGCAGTACTTC. Translation gives CASKRRGYYEQYF.

The sample holds a few counts of this clone. For the CDR3, the DNA is TGTGCCAGCAGCTTAGGGGGCGCCGCCTACAATGAGCAGTTCTTC. Translated, it gives CASSLGGAAYNEQFF. V and J are TRBV13 and TRBJ2-1; D ambiguous. V lost 0 bases to trimming and J lost 2 bases, with 8 bases between them. CDR3 length equals 15 residues. Germline lookup yields CDR1 PRHDT and CDR2 FYEKMQ (reference sequence).

The chain uses TRBV25-1 and TRBJ2-5; D gene unclear. V shed 1 base and J shed 1 base, with 13 bases lying between them. Germline V CDR1 and CDR2: MGHDK, SYGVNS. The CDR3 length is 16 residues. The CDR3 protein is CASSEFSGTRQETQYF. The DNA for the CDR3 is TGTGCCAGCAGTGAATTCTCAGGCACCCGCCAAGAGACCCAGTACTTC.

This chain uses TRBV4-3 with TRBJ2-1, with 13 positions matching TRBD2. The junction had 15 bases not matched to a gene; V was cut back by 3 bases and J by 7 bases. Germline-derived CDR1 and CDR2 are LGHNA and YSLEER. The length of the CDR3 is 19 residues. This CDR3 reads CASSQGQPGLAGSENEQFF. In nucleotides, the CDR3 is TGCGCCAGCAGCCAGGGACAGCCGGGACTAGCGGGATCGGAGAATGAGCAGTTCTTC.

The V gene is TRBV18, the J gene TRBJ1-1; 10 bases align to TRBD1. CDR1 and CDR2 from the germline V gene are KGHSH and LQKENI. The CDR3 sequence is 15 residues long. Unmatched junction bases numbered 6, after V lost 1 base and J lost 7 bases. CDR3 sequence: CASSPQGQGNNEAFF. CDR3 coding DNA: TGTGCCAGCTCACCACAGGGACAGGGGAATAATGAAGCTTTCTTT.

Worth noting for this clone: Different DNA sequences within this sample yield the same CDR3. This rearrangement joins TRBV19 to TRBJ1-2; unclear D gene. The CDR3 loop spans 14 amino acids. CDR1 LNHDA and CDR2 SQIVND come from the germline V gene (reference sequence). Trimming took 3 bases from V and 0 from J, leaving 8 bases between them. This CDR3 reads CASSMDGSNYGYTF. The DNA for the CDR3 is TGTGCCAGTAGTATGGACGGCTCTAACTATGGCTACACCTTC. Supplemented by reference TRBV19 and TRBJ1-2, the full variable domain reads DGGITQSPKYLFRKEGQNVTLSCEQNLNHDAMYWYRQDPGQGLRLIYYSQIVNDFQKGDIAEGYSVSREKKESFPLTVTSAQKNPTAFYLCASSMDGSNYGYTFGSGTRLTVV.

The chain recombines TRBV19 with TRBJ1-5; no firm D call. The CDR3 sequence is 12 residues long. V was trimmed by 6 bases and J by 5 bases, leaving 8 bases between them. Germline V gene data show CDR1 as LNHDA and CDR2 as SQIVND (reference sequence). The CDR3 nucleotides read TGTGCCAGTAGCCAATCGGATCAGCCCCAGCATTTT. Translation: CASSQSDQPQHF.

V gene TRBV28 combines with J gene TRBJ2-7, with D maybe TRBD2 (5 bases). Trimming pared 5 bases from V and 7 bases from J, leaving 21 bases between. The CDR3 runs to 15 residues. Germline V CDR1 and CDR2: MDHEN, SYDVKM. CDR3 nucleotides: TGTGCCAGCAGTCCCCTAGGACGCTTCTCGGGGGAGCAGTACTTC. Protein: CASSPLGRFSGEQYF.